This TCR beta chain originates from a study of radiation and T cells in renal cell carcinoma. Study conclusions and caveats: From baseline, blood top tumor clonotypes peaked at 2 weeks post-radiation.

This clone is a singleton in its sample. What it recognizes is unknown. The V gene end was trimmed by 5 bases and the J gene end by 6 bases; junction bases not matched to a gene: 7. This CDR3 is built from 15 residues. CDR1 and CDR2 (germline): SGHVS, FQNEAQ. Libraries were prepared by immunoSEQ multiplex PCR; TCRdb keeps only in-frame clonotypes and omits some of them. The sample lists over 60,000 clones; roughly four fifths were seen once. Time point of the sample: blood 2 weeks post-SBRT. Documented treatment: 15 Gy SBRT to primary tumor, nephrectomy 4 weeks later. The chain couples TRBV7-8 to TRBJ2-2, with TRBD2 matching 9 bases. The sequenced sample was blood, obtained from a patient whose treatment included radiotherapy and nephrectomy. The TCR originated in a man in his sixties with renal cell carcinoma. The CDR3 sequence is CASSPSGIAAGELFF. CDR3 bases: TGTGCCAGCAGCCCTAGCGGGATAGCGGCCGGGGAGCTGTTTTTT.